The next 32 T cell receptor beta chains were all read from a single sample in a study of T cells in Graves' hyperthyroidism and ophthalmopathy. TCR beta CDR3 sequences were amplified from RNA transcripts. The TCR CDR3 was amplified in a first-round RT-PCR using the HTBI primer set. TCRdb analysed the multiplex PCR reads with MiXCR anew, one entry per CDR3 protein. This sample has around 420,000 distinct CDR3 sequences; about 15% occur once, and the top ten carry roughly 7.7%. Sequencing was performed on blood. These receptors were taken from a woman between 18 and 30 years old with Graves' hyperthyroidism.

The genes are TRBV5-4 and TRBJ1-2; 9 nucleotides match TRBD1. Per germline, CDR1 SGHNT and CDR2 YYREEE (reference sequence). V lost 4 bases to trimming and J lost 4 bases; unmatched junction nucleotides: 5. CDR3 length: 14 residues. In DNA, the CDR3 is TGTGCCAGCAGCCCGGGGGGACAGGGCTATGGCTACACCTTC. This gives the protein CASSPGGQGYGYTF.

This clonotype has at least ten counts. The chain recombines TRBV18 with TRBJ1-5; TRBD1 matches at 11 bases. The germline V gene encodes CDR1 KGHSH and CDR2 LQKENI. The CDR3 totals 14 residues. V was clipped by 5 bases and J by 6 bases; unmatched bases: 3. The CDR3 spells CASSGQGAIQPQHF. DNA for the CDR3: TGTGCCAGCTCAGGACAGGGGGCGATTCAGCCCCAGCATTTT.

This clonotype came up many times. CDR3 protein: CASSRSVDRAQHF. The CDR3 coding sequence is TGTGCCAGCAGTAGGTCCGTGGATCGAGCCCAGCATTTT. This rearrangement joins TRBV12-3 or TRBV12-4 to TRBJ1-5, with D unresolved. The CDR3 has 13 amino acids. Trimming removed 5 bases from V and 11 bases from J, with 16 bases in between.

This clonotype was counted at least ten times. The chain uses TRBV7-6 and TRBJ2-5; D ambiguous. The CDR3 loop spans 12 amino acids. V lost 6 bases to trimming and J lost 6 bases, with 11 bases between them. Germline CDR1 SGHVS, CDR2 FNYEAQ. Written as DNA, the CDR3 is TGTGCCAGCAGTGACACACCCAAGACCCAGTACTTC. Translation gives CASSDTPKTQYF.

This clonotype showed up many times. This chain joins TRBV5-6 and TRBJ2-4; 10 nucleotides agree with TRBD1. With V trimmed by 6 bases and J by 6 bases, 9 bases remained unmatched. The CDR3 is made up of 15 amino acids. Germline loops: CDR1 SGHDT, CDR2 YYEEEE. The CDR3, as DNA: TGTGCCAGCACTCGGAGTGGGACAGGGGTAAACATTCAGTACTTC. This gives the protein CASTRSGTGVNIQYF.

This clonotype was seen only a few times. The chain employs TRBV9 and TRBJ1-5; 9 nucleotides agree with TRBD1. The CDR3 covers 16 residues. Germline V gene sequence: CDR1 SGDLS, CDR2 YYNGEE. J was trimmed by 2 bases and V by 4 bases; bases with no gene match: 7. The CDR3 DNA follows: TGTGCCAGCAGCAGATCGGGACAGGGACGCAATCAGCCCCAGCATTTT. Protein: CASSRSGQGRNQPQHF.

This clonotype was recorded at least ten times. The rearrangement joins TRBV6-1 to TRBJ2-7; either TRBD1 or TRBD2 may fit D (5 bases each). V lost 0 bases to trimming and J lost 4 bases, with 13 bases between them. The CDR3 contains 15 residues. Germline lookup yields CDR1 MNHNS and CDR2 SASEGT. Written as DNA, the CDR3 is TGTGCCAGCAGTGAAGCGAGGGGTCCCTCTTACGAGCAGTACTTC. Its protein product is CASSEARGPSYEQYF.

This clonotype was seen ten or more times. The chain joins TRBV12-3 or TRBV12-4 to TRBJ2-7; 10 nucleotides match TRBD1. The ends lost 2 bases at V and 5 bases at J; junction bases unmatched: 6. The CDR3 covers 15 residues. As DNA, the CDR3 is TGTGCCAGCAGTTTAAGGGCTGGACAGGGGGACGAGCAGTACTTC. It is translated as CASSLRAGQGDEQYF.

Comment on this clonotype: A much more abundant neighbour one base away suggests this may be a read error. This sequence joins TRBV20-1 and TRBJ2-1, with a tentative D call TRBD2 (7 bases). The CDR3 consists of 14 residues. Deletions cut 5 bases from V and 11 bases from J, with 22 bases between. Per the germline V gene, CDR1 is DFQATT and CDR2 is SNEGSKA (reference sequence). DNA of the CDR3: TGCAGTGCTGGGATCCGAGGGGGGGGCTTAAAGCAGTTCTTC. Amino acids: CSAGIRGGGLKQFF.

This CDR3 reads CATSRGFYEQYF. For the CDR3, the DNA is TGTGCCACCAGCAGGGGTTTCTACGAGCAGTACTTC. The chain recombines TRBV15 with TRBJ2-7; no clear D. Trimming removed 3 bases at V and 3 bases at J, with 6 bases between. Germline loops: CDR1 LNHNV, CDR2 YYDKDF (reference sequence). The CDR3 is made up of 12 amino acids.

This clonotype was detected a few times. The chain links TRBV3-1 to TRBJ1-5; 7 bases fit TRBD1. Looked up from germline, CDR1 is LGHDT and CDR2 is YNNKEL (reference sequence). The CDR3 is made up of 14 amino acids. The junction had 4 bases not matched to a gene; V was cut back by 1 base and J by 7 bases. CDR3 sequence (DNA): TGTGCCAGCAGCCAAGGACAGGGCCAACAGCCCCAGCATTTT. Protein sequence: CASSQGQGQQPQHF.

This clonotype was counted many times. This rearrangement joins TRBV12-5 to TRBJ2-2, with TRBD2 as a possible D gene (5 bases). The germline V and J ends were trimmed by 0 bases and 0 bases, with 11 bases remaining between them. CDR1 is LGHNT, CDR2 FRNRAP, per germline. The CDR3 consists of 17 residues. The CDR3 region is CASGLVPRAANTGELFF. The CDR3, as DNA: TGTGCTAGTGGTTTGGTCCCGAGGGCCGCGAACACCGGGGAGCTGTTTTTT.

This clonotype appeared many times. CDR3 DNA sequence: TGCAGTGCTAGCGACAGGGTTGGCTACACCTTC. This gives the protein CSASDRVGYTF. V is TRBV20-1 and J is TRBJ1-2; 7 bases agree with TRBD1. This CDR3 comprises 11 residues. The germline V gene encodes CDR1 DFQATT and CDR2 SNEGSKA (reference sequence). J lost 7 bases, V lost 3 bases, and 2 bases had no gene match.

This clonotype appeared many times. This chain links TRBV12-3 or TRBV12-4 with TRBJ2-3; D is possibly TRBD1 or TRBD2 (5 bases each). The CDR3 contains 13 residues. Trimming shortened V by 4 bases and J by 4 bases, and 9 bases separated the two germline ends. CDR3 sequence (DNA): TGTGCCAGCAGTTCCGGGGACCCAGATACGCAGTATTTT. Residues: CASSSGDPDTQYF.

This clonotype was seen repeatedly, ten times or more. This chain joins TRBV11-2 and TRBJ2-3; 10 positions match TRBD2. The V and J ends lost 3 bases and 5 bases, in that order; junction bases with no gene match: 8. CDR1 is SGHAT, CDR2 FQNNGV, per germline. The CDR3 totals 16 residues. The CDR3 nucleotides read TGTGCCAGCAGCTTCTGGACACTAGCGGGGAAAGATACGCAGTATTTT. Amino acid sequence: CASSFWTLAGKDTQYF.

In its sample, this clonotype was seen many times. The chain uses TRBV9 and TRBJ1-2, with D possibly TRBD1 on 5 matching bases. The germline V gene encodes CDR1 SGDLS and CDR2 YYNGEE. This CDR3 region has 14 residues. V lost 0 bases and J 5 bases, leaving 11 bases between the germline ends. The CDR3 spells CASSVGQGGYGYTF. The CDR3 nucleotides are TGTGCCAGCAGCGTAGGTCAGGGAGGATATGGCTACACCTTC.

The sample holds many counts of this clonotype. The rearrangement links TRBV10-3 to TRBJ2-2, with TRBD2 matching 8 bases. Germline loops: CDR1 ENHRY, CDR2 SYGVKD. V gave up 4 bases and J gave up 5 bases; unmatched junction bases: 3. This CDR3 has 14 amino acids. This CDR3 is CAISGTSSTGELFF. The CDR3 DNA follows: TGTGCCATCAGTGGGACTAGCTCTACCGGGGAGCTGTTTTTT.

This clonotype was counted a few times. The chain employs TRBV18 and TRBJ2-7, with D perhaps matching TRBD1 (5 bases). Trimming stripped 0 bases from V and 5 bases from J, with 11 bases between. This CDR3 has 14 amino acids. CDR1 and CDR2 (germline): KGHSH, LQKENI. Written as DNA, the CDR3 is TGTGCCAGCTCACCACCGGTGGGGCGCGACGAGCAGTACTTC. It is translated as CASSPPVGRDEQYF.

This clonotype was seen many times. The chain links TRBV20-1 to TRBJ1-4; no definite D call. Germline V gene lookup returns CDR1 DFQATT and CDR2 SNEGSKA (reference sequence). This CDR3 contains 17 residues. Trimming took off 1 base at V and 3 bases at J, with 18 bases between the two ends. CDR3 sequence (DNA): TGCAGTGCTAGAGGGCGTGAGTCAGACAAAGCTAATGAAAAACTGTTTTTT. Its translation: CSARGRESDKANEKLFF.

This clonotype was found a few times. The chain carries TRBV4-1 and TRBJ2-3; 7 positions match TRBD1. The V segment lost 2 bases and the J segment 4 bases; nucleotides outside the gene matches: 6. Germline V gene sequence: CDR1 MGHRA, CDR2 YSYEKL. This CDR3 spans 15 amino acids. The CDR3 DNA reads as TGCGCCAGCAGCCAACAGACAGGGCCCCCAGATACGCAGTATTTT. Translating it yields CASSQQTGPPDTQYF.

V usage is TRBV5-1 and J usage is TRBJ2-2; 9 nucleotides line up with TRBD1. Losses at the gene ends were 0 bases for V and 2 bases for J; bases not matched to a gene: 2. The CDR3 contains 16 residues. Germline CDR1 and CDR2: SGHRS and YFSETQ. Here the CDR3 reads CASSLEDRGNTGELFF. DNA of the CDR3: TGCGCCAGCAGCTTGGAGGACAGGGGAAACACCGGGGAGCTGTTTTTT.

The chain uses TRBV18 and TRBJ2-2; tentative D call: TRBD1 (5 bases). CDR3 size: 16 residues. From germline, CDR1 is KGHSH and CDR2 LQKENI. With 3 bases removed from V and 6 bases from J, the gap between germline ends came to 17 bases. The CDR3 reads CASSPQGVEGAGELFF. CDR3 nucleotide sequence: TGTGCCAGCTCACCCCAAGGGGTTGAAGGAGCCGGGGAGCTGTTTTTT. The full variable domain, with the rest looked up from reference TRBV18 and TRBJ2-2, is NAGVMQNPRHLVRRRGQEARLRCSPMKGHSHVYWYRQLPEEGLKFMVYLQKENIIDESGMPKERFSAEFPKEGPSILRIQQVVRGDSAAYFCASSPQGVEGAGELFFGEGSRLTVL.

The sample holds many counts of this clonotype. The chain carries TRBV3-1 and TRBJ2-7; D unclear. This CDR3 is 15 amino acids long. Germline assignment: CDR1 LGHDT and CDR2 YNNKEL (reference sequence). The V gene lost 4 bases and the J gene lost 4 bases, with 17 bases spanning the gap. CDR3 nucleotides: TGTGCCAGCAGCCCTACCATCGACGATGGATACGAGCAGTACTTC. Translated: CASSPTIDDGYEQYF.

This clonotype was picked up many times. The J gene is TRBJ1-1, the V gene TRBV30, with a weak D call TRBD1 (5 bases). Trimming took off 2 bases at V and 3 bases at J, with 10 bases between the two ends. This CDR3 spans 13 amino acids. Per germline, CDR1 GTSNPN and CDR2 SVGIG (reference sequence). CDR3 bases: TGTGCCTGGAGTCGGCAGGGCGACACTGAAGCTTTCTTT. Translating it yields CAWSRQGDTEAFF.

This clonotype has ten or more counts. V and J are TRBV6-5 and TRBJ1-4; possibly TRBD1 for D (6 bases). The ends were cut back, 0 bases at V and 4 bases at J, with 9 bases in the middle. The CDR3 has 15 amino acids. From germline, CDR1 is MNHEY and CDR2 SVGAGI. The CDR3 loop is CASSYSGTHNEKLFF. CDR3 in DNA: TGTGCCAGCAGTTACTCGGGGACACATAATGAAAAACTGTTTTTT.

This clonotype was seen repeatedly, ten times or more. The V gene is TRBV20-1, the J gene TRBJ2-7; TRBD2 matches at 9 bases. Germline loops: CDR1 DFQATT, CDR2 SNEGSKA (reference sequence). The CDR3 covers 15 residues. V lost 1 base, J lost 9 bases, and 13 bases stayed unmatched. The CDR3 DNA follows: TGCAGTGCTAGAGGTCCCTTGCGGGAGGGTCGGTTGCAGTACTTC. Protein sequence: CSARGPLREGRLQYF.

Many counts were recorded for this clonotype. The chain has TRBV5-1 and TRBJ2-3; D is undetermined. V lost 4 bases to trimming and J lost 2 bases, with 11 bases between them. The CDR3 has 14 amino acids. The V gene's germline CDR1 is SGHRS and CDR2 YFSETQ. CDR3 region: CASSAAALTDTQYF. Here the CDR3 DNA reads TGCGCCAGCAGCGCCGCAGCACTCACAGATACGCAGTATTTT.

This clonotype was found many times. A read error may explain this, as a much larger clone is one base away. The V and J genes are TRBV2 and TRBJ2-1; 7 bases line up with TRBD2. The CDR3 sequence is 14 residues long. Germline V gives CDR1 SNHLY, CDR2 FYNNEI. The CDR3 is CASNELASYNEQFF. The CDR3, as DNA: TGTGCCAGCAATGAACTAGCGTCCTACAATGAGCAGTTCTTC. The variable domain in full, with the rest retrieved from reference TRBV2 and TRBJ2-1, is EPEVTQTPSHQVTQMGQEVILRCVPISNHLYFYWYRQILGQKVEFLVSFYNNEISEKSEIFDDQFSVERPDGSNFTLKIRSTKLEDSAMYFCASNELASYNEQFFGPGTRLTVL.

This chain links TRBV20-1 with TRBJ2-7; a possible D gene is TRBD1 (5 bases). This CDR3 comprises 13 residues. V lost 0 bases and J 3 bases, leaving 9 bases between the germline ends. CDR1 DFQATT and CDR2 SNEGSKA come from the germline V gene (reference sequence). The chain's CDR3 is CSARDLRDYEQYF. The CDR3 DNA reads TGCAGTGCTAGAGATCTCAGGGACTACGAGCAGTACTTC.

This clonotype was seen at least ten times. The rearrangement joins TRBV3-1 to TRBJ1-1, with D perhaps matching TRBD1 (6 bases). V was pared by 2 bases and J by 2 bases, with 9 bases between. Per the germline V gene, CDR1 is LGHDT and CDR2 is YNNKEL (reference sequence). The CDR3 runs to 14 residues. CDR3 sequence: CASSQTGRNTEAFF. Here the CDR3 DNA reads TGTGCCAGCAGCCAAACAGGGAGAAACACTGAAGCTTTCTTT.

The rearrangement links TRBV6-5 to TRBJ1-2; D is unresolved. The CDR3 extends over 12 amino acids. Germline CDR1 is MNHEY and CDR2 is SVGAGI. With 2 bases removed from V and 5 bases from J, the gap between germline ends came to 6 bases. In DNA form, the CDR3 reads TGTGCCAGCAGTTACAACCGGTATGGCTACACCTTC. It codes for CASSYNRYGYTF.

This clonotype has only a few counts. The CDR3 DNA is TGTGCCAGCAGTAGGGGGGAGGGCACCATATATTTT. Its protein is CASSRGEGTIYF. The chain employs TRBV28 and TRBJ1-3; the D gene is possibly TRBD1 (6 bases). V was cut by 5 bases and J by 9 bases, with 11 bases left in between. The CDR3 is made up of 12 amino acids. Germline V gene data show CDR1 as MDHEN and CDR2 as SYDVKM.